This TCR beta chain was sequenced in a study of cytotoxic CD8 clonotypes in ibrutinib-treated CLL. Cryopreserved PBMCs provided approximately 1.9 micrograms of genomic DNA for the TCR beta libraries. V trimming: 4 bases; J trimming: 1 base; junction bases outside the gene matches: 9. Per the germline V gene, CDR1 is MNHEY and CDR2 is SMNVEV (reference sequence). The CDR3 totals 16 residues. Study-wide results and caveats: Clonality was higher at baseline than in age-matched healthy donors and tracked circulating CD8+ T-cell counts.

Notes on this clone: Its antigen is as yet unknown.

This table comes from immunoSEQ multiplex PCR, and its TCRdb copy is limited to in-frame clones, with some not included. The repertoire holds some 200,000 clones, with 79% as singletons. The sequence came from a human donor with chronic lymphocytic leukemia. This sample comprised PBMCs, obtained after 12 months of ibrutinib treatment. The chain couples TRBV27 to TRBJ1-1; TRBD1 matches 7 bases. As DNA, the CDR3 is TGTGCCAGCAGTTACTTCCCGCGGACAGGGAACACTGAAGCTTTCTTT. Translated: CASSYFPRTGNTEAFF.